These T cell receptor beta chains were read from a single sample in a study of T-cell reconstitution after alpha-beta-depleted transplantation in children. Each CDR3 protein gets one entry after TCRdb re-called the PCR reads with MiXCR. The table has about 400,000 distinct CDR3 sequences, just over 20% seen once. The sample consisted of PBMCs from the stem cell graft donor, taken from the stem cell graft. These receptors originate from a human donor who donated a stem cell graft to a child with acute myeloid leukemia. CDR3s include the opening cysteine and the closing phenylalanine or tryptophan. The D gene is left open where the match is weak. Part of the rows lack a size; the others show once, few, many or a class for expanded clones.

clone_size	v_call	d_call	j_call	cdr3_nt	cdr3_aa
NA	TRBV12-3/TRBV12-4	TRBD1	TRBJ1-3	TGTGCCAGCAGTTTAAGACAGGGCTCTGGAAACACCATATATTTT	CASSLRQGSGNTIYF
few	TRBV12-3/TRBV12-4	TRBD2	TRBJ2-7	TGTGCCAGCAGCCCCGGGGGGGGTTACTACGAGCAGTACTTC	CASSPGGGYYEQYF
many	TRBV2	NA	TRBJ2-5	TGTGCCAGCTCGGGGGTGGAGACCCAGTACTTC	CASSGVETQYF
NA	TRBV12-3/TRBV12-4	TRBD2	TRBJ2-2	TGTGCCAGCAGTCCGGGACTAGCGGGAGGTACCGGGGAGCTGTTTTTT	CASSPGLAGGTGELFF
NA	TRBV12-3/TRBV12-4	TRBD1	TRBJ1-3	TGTGCCAGCAGTCCCGGACAGGACTCTGGAAACACCATATATTTT	CASSPGQDSGNTIYF
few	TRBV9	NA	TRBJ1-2	TGTGCCAGCAGCGTAGGGACAGCGAACTATGGCTACACCTTC	CASSVGTANYGYTF
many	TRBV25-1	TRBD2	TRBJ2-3	TGTGCCAGCAGTGAACGACTAGCGAGCACAGATACGCAGTATTTT	CASSERLASTDTQYF
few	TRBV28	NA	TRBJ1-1	TGTGCCAGCAGCATTAGAGACTGGCGGAACAGACGAAAGAACACTGAAGCTTTCTTT	CASSIRDWRNRRKNTEAFF
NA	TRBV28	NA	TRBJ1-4	TGTGCCAGCAGATTGATGGGGACTAATGAAAAACTGTTTTTT	CASRLMGTNEKLFF
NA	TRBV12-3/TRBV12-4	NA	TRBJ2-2	TGTGCCAGCAGGATGAGAAAATCCGGGGAGCTGTTTTTT	CASRMRKSGELFF
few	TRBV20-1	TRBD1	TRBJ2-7	TGCAGTGCTAGAGCCTTGGGGGACAGACCCTACGAGCAGTACTTC	CSARALGDRPYEQYF
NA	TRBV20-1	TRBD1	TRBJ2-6	TGCAGTGCTAGAACGGACAGGCACTCTGGGGCCAACGTCCTGACTTTC	CSARTDRHSGANVLTF
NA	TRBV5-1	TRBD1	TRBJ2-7	TGCGCCAGCAGCTTTCTTGGACAGGGTACCAACGAGCAGTACTTC	CASSFLGQGTNEQYF
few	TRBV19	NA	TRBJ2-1	TGTGCCAGTAGTATGAGGGACGAGGTTTTCTTCTTC	CASSMRDEVFFF
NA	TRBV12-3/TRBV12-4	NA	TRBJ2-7	TGTGCCAGCAGTTTTTCTGGGGTCGACGAGCAGTACTTC	CASSFSGVDEQYF
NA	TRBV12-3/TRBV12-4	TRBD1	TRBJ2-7	TGTGCCAGCAGTTTAGTAAGGGGGCTCGGCGACGAGCAGTACTTC	CASSLVRGLGDEQYF
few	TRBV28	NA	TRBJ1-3	TGTGCCAGCAGGAAAGGGGGGAGAAACACCATATATTTT	CASRKGGRNTIYF
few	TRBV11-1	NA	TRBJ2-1	TGTGCCAGCAGCTTGGAACGGGAGCAGTTCTTC	CASSLEREQFF
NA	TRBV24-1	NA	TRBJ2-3	TGTGCCACCAGTGACTCTATAGCGGAGGGGGGGAATTGGGCAGATACGCAGTATTTT	CATSDSIAEGGNWADTQYF
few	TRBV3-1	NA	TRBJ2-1	TGTGCCAGCAGCCATCCAGGCTACAATGAGCAGTTCTTC	CASSHPGYNEQFF
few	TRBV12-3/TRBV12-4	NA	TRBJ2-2	TGTGCCAGCAGTATGGGACGAGAGCCCGCGAACACCGGGGAGCTGTTTTTT	CASSMGREPANTGELFF
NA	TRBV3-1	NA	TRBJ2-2	TGTGCCAGCAGCCAAGATGTCGCTAGCTCGACCGGGGAGCTGTTTTTT	CASSQDVASSTGELFF
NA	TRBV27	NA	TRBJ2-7	TGTGCCAGCAGTTCGACAGGTCGCTCGCGCGAGCAGTACTTC	CASSSTGRSREQYF
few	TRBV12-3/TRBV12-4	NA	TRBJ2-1	TGTGCCAGCAGGGGGACCCAAGAGGATCATGAGCAGTTCTTC	CASRGTQEDHEQFF
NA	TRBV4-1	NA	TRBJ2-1	TGCGCCAGCAGCCAAGTCGGAAGCTCCTACAATGAGCAGTTCTTC	CASSQVGSSYNEQFF
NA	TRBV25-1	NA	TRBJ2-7	TGTGCCAGCAGTGAGTCCTCGGGTAAAGGCTACGAGCAGTACTTC	CASSESSGKGYEQYF
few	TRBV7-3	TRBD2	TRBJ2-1	TGTGCCAGCAGCACCATACCGGGACTAGCGGACAATGAGCAGTTCTTC	CASSTIPGLADNEQFF
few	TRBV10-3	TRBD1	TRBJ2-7	TGTGCCATCAGTGAGTCGACAGGGGTCTCGCTGTACGAGCAGTACTTC	CAISESTGVSLYEQYF
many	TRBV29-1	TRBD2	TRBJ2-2	TGCAGCGTTGTTGCGGGAGGCGCCGGGGAGCTGTTTTTT	CSVVAGGAGELFF
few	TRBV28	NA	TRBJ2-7	TGTGCCAGCAGCCCGTTAGGACTACCGGACTACGAGCAGTACTTC	CASSPLGLPDYEQYF
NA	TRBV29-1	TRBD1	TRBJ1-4	TGCAGCGTGGACAGGGGCAATGATGGAAAACTGTTTTTT	CSVDRGNDGKLFF
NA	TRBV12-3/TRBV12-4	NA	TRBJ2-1	TGTGCCAGCAGCCGTGTGCAGGGGAATGAGCAGTTCTTC	CASSRVQGNEQFF
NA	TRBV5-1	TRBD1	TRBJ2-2	TGCGCCAGCAGCTTGGGAGACAGGGGAATCACCGGGGAGCTGTTTTTT	CASSLGDRGITGELFF
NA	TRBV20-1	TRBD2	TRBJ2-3	TGCAGTGCCCCGGGACTAGCGGGGCCTCTGGATACGCAGTATTTT	CSAPGLAGPLDTQYF
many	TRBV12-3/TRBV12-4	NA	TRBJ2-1	TGTGCCAGCAGCCCTCTTTACAATGAGCAGTTCTTC	CASSPLYNEQFF
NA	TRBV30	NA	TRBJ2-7	TGTGCCTGGAGTGTCTCAACGAACAGGTTCTCCCAGGGGGAGCAGTACTTC	CAWSVSTNRFSQGEQYF
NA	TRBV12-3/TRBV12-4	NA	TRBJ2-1	TGTGCCAGCAGTTTAGAACTCAGGGACTACAATGAGCAGTTCTTC	CASSLELRDYNEQFF
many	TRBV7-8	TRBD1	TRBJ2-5	TGTGCCACCGACCGGGACAGGGGGCTCGAGACCCAGTACTTC	CATDRDRGLETQYF
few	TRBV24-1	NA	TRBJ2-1	TGTGCCACCAGTCACCCCGAGACGGGGCGGGGCAATGAGCAGTTCTTC	CATSHPETGRGNEQFF
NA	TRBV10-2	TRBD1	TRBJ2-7	TGCGCCAGCCGACCGGAAAAACAGGGGGGCGAGCAGTACTTC	CASRPEKQGGEQYF
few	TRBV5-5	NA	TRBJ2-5	TGTGCCAGCACCTCCCCAGGGCGGGAGACCCAGTACTTC	CASTSPGRETQYF
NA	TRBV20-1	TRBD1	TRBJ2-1	TGCAGTGCTAGAGCCCTAGGGACAGGGGGAGTCAATGAGCAGTTCTTC	CSARALGTGGVNEQFF
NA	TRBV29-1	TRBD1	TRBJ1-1	TGCAGCGTTACGGGACAGGGGGCGGTTGAAGCTTTCTTT	CSVTGQGAVEAFF
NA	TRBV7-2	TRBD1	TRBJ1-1	TGTGCCAGCAGCTCATCCGGGACAGGGAGGACTGAAGCTTTCTTT	CASSSSGTGRTEAFF
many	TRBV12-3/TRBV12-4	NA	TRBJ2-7	TGTGCCAGCAGAAGAGAGGGAATAGAGGACGAGCAGTACTTC	CASRREGIEDEQYF
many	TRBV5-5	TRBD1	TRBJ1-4	TGTGCCAGCAGCCGGGACAGCGAGGCAACTAATGAAAAACTGTTTTTT	CASSRDSEATNEKLFF
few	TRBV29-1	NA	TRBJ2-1	TGCAGCGGTTGGGGGGGTAGGGGGCGAGACAATGAGCAGTTCTTC	CSGWGGRGRDNEQFF
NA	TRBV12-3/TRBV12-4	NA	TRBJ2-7	TGTGCCAGCAGTTTTCTCCAGGCGGAGAGCTCCTACGAGCAGTACTTC	CASSFLQAESSYEQYF
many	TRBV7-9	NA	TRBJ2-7	TGTGCCAGCAGGGACACTTCCTACGAGCAGTACTTC	CASRDTSYEQYF
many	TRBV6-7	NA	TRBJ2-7	TGTGCCAGCAGTTACTCGTCAGGTAATGGGTCCTACGAGCAGTACTTC	CASSYSSGNGSYEQYF
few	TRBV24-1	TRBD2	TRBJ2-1	TGTGCCACCAGTGAGGAGGGACTAGCGGGAGCCAATGAGCAGTTCTTC	CATSEEGLAGANEQFF
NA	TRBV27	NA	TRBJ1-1	TGTGCCAGCAGCTTAGCCCCGGCCCCGGACCAGAAAATGACTGAAGCTTTCTTT	CASSLAPAPDQKMTEAFF
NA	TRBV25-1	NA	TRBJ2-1	TGTGCCAGCAGTGAAATCGCAGGAAACTACAATGAGCAGTTCTTC	CASSEIAGNYNEQFF
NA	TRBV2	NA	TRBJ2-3	TGTGCCAGCACCCGGGACTGGCGCACAGATACGCAGTATTTT	CASTRDWRTDTQYF
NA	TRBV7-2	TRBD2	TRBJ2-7	TGTGCCAGCAGCACCCGACTAGCGGGGGCCCACTACGAGCAGTACTTC	CASSTRLAGAHYEQYF